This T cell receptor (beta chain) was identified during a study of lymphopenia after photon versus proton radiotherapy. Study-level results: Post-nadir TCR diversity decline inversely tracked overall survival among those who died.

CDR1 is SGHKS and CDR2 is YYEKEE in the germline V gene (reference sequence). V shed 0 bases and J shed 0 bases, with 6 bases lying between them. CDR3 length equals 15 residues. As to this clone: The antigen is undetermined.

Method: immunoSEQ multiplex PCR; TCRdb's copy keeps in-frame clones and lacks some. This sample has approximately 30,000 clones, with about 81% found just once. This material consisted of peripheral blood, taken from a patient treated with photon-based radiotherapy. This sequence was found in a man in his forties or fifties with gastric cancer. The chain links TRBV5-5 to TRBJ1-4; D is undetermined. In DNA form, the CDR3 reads TGTGCCAGCAGCTTGGAACGGCCAACTAATGAAAAACTGTTTTTT. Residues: CASSLERPTNEKLFF.